This T cell receptor (beta chain) was obtained from a study of PD-1 blockade in classical Hodgkin lymphoma. Libraries were prepared by immunoSEQ multiplex PCR; TCRdb keeps only in-frame clonotypes and omits some of them. In the table there are about 90,000 clones, about nine tenths of which are singletons. Documented time point: cycle 4 day 1 (C4D1), after six to seven weeks of nivolumab. Every single patient, without exception, relapsed after autologous stem cell transplantation, and brentuximab vedotin exposure varied. This receptor was identified in a human donor with classical Hodgkin lymphoma. Source: peripheral blood mononuclear cells (PBMCs), taken before the fourth cycle of nivolumab.

CDR3 nucleotides: TGCGCCAGCAGCTTTGCCGGGAGGACCGGGGAGCTGTTTTTT. Translated: CASSFAGRTGELFF. V gene TRBV5-1 combines with J gene TRBJ2-2; 7 bases are shared with TRBD2. The germline V gene encodes CDR1 SGHRS and CDR2 YFSETQ. The V and J ends lost 2 bases and 5 bases, in that order; junction bases with no gene match: 3. This CDR3 spans 14 amino acids.